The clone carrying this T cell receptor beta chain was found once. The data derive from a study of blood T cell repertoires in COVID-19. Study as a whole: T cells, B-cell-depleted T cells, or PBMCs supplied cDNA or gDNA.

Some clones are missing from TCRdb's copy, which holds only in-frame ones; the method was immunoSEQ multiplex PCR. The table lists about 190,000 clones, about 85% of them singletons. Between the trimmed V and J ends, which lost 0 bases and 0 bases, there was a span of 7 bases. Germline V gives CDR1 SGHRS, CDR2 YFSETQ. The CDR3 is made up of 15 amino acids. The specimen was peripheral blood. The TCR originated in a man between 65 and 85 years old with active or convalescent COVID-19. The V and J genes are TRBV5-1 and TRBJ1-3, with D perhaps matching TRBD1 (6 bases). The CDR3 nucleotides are TGCGCCAGCAGCTTGGGAGGGGGCTCTGGAAACACCATATATTTT. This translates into CASSLGGGSGNTIYF. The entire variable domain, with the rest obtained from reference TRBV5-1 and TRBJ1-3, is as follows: KAGVTQTPRYLIKTRGQQVTLSCSPISGHRSVSWYQQTPGQGLQFLFEYFSETQRNKGNFPGRFSGRQFSNSRSEMNVSTLELGDSALYLCASSLGGGSGNTIYFGEGSWLTVV.